The rows below give T cell receptor beta chains drawn from one sample of a study of PD-L1 blockade in urothelial cancer. The data were produced by immunoSEQ multiplex PCR, yet TCRdb's version contains in-frame clones alone and is incomplete. The data contain some 84,000 clones, approximately 86% of them singletons. Here the sequenced sample was PBMCs, taken around atezolizumab (anti-PD-L1) treatment. The receptors originated from a woman aged 70-85 years with urothelial cancer. CDR3s include the opening cysteine and the closing phenylalanine or tryptophan. The D gene is left open where the match is weak. Clone size is given for some rows only: seen once, a few or many times, or a class if the clone is expanded.

clone_size: -
d_call: TRBD2
v_call: TRBV11-2
j_call: TRBJ2-1
cdr3_length: 17
cdr3_aa: CASSLDLTGGPRNEQFF
cdr3_nt: TGTGCCAGCAGCTTAGATTTGACGGGGGGGCCGCGGAATGAGCAGTTCTTC

clone_size: -
d_call: TRBD2
v_call: TRBV9
j_call: TRBJ2-2
cdr3_length: 18
cdr3_aa: CASSVGRGARLAGGELFF
cdr3_nt: TGTGCCAGCAGCGTGGGGCGGGGAGCGAGACTAGCGGGCGGGGAGCTGTTTTTT

clone_size: -
d_call: -
v_call: TRBV6-6
j_call: TRBJ2-7
cdr3_length: 15
cdr3_aa: CASSYSGRVLYEQYF
cdr3_nt: TGTGCCAGCAGTTACTCGGGCAGGGTACTGTACGAGCAGTACTTC

clone_size: -
d_call: -
v_call: TRBV7-9
j_call: TRBJ1-1
cdr3_length: 15
cdr3_aa: CASSLSAGKNTEAFF
cdr3_nt: TGTGCCAGCAGCTTATCGGCGGGGAAGAACACTGAAGCTTTCTTT

clone_size: few
d_call: TRBD2
v_call: TRBV4-1
j_call: TRBJ2-7
cdr3_length: 14
cdr3_aa: CASSPVRGSYEQYF
cdr3_nt: TGCGCCAGCAGCCCTGTTCGCGGGAGCTACGAGCAGTACTTC

clone_size: -
d_call: TRBD2
v_call: TRBV7-8
j_call: TRBJ2-3
cdr3_length: 16
cdr3_aa: CASSLEERGGADTQYF
cdr3_nt: TGTGCCAGCAGCTTAGAAGAGCGGGGGGGCGCCGATACGCAGTATTTT

clone_size: once
d_call: -
v_call: TRBV27
j_call: TRBJ2-3
cdr3_length: 15
cdr3_aa: CASSPRPSESGTQYF
cdr3_nt: TGTGCCAGCAGTCCCCGCCCGTCGGAAAGCGGTACGCAGTATTTT

clone_size: once
d_call: -
v_call: TRBV6-7
j_call: TRBJ2-2
cdr3_length: 16
cdr3_aa: CASSSPGGAHTGELFF
cdr3_nt: TGTGCCAGCAGTTCCCCAGGAGGCGCCCACACCGGGGAGCTGTTTTTT

clone_size: -
d_call: -
v_call: TRBV6-5
j_call: TRBJ2-1
cdr3_length: 13
cdr3_aa: CASSYESYNEQFF
cdr3_nt: TGTGCCAGCAGTTATGAGTCTTACAATGAGCAGTTCTTC

clone_size: -
d_call: TRBD2
v_call: TRBV12-5
j_call: TRBJ2-5
cdr3_length: 16
cdr3_aa: CASGAGTSGAEETQYF
cdr3_nt: TGTGCTAGTGGCGCGGGGACTAGCGGGGCCGAGGAGACCCAGTACTTC

clone_size: once
d_call: TRBD2
v_call: TRBV9
j_call: TRBJ2-1
cdr3_length: 18
cdr3_aa: CASSVGAGLAGGPSEQFF
cdr3_nt: TGTGCCAGCAGCGTAGGAGCGGGACTAGCGGGAGGGCCTTCCGAGCAGTTCTTC

clone_size: -
d_call: TRBD1
v_call: TRBV5-1
j_call: TRBJ2-1
cdr3_length: 14
cdr3_aa: CASSTLTGVNEQFF
cdr3_nt: TGCGCCAGCAGCACGCTGACAGGGGTGAATGAGCAGTTCTTC

clone_size: -
d_call: -
v_call: TRBV5-6
j_call: TRBJ1-2
cdr3_length: 15
cdr3_aa: CASSLNKGDIYGYTF
cdr3_nt: TGTGCCAGCAGCTTGAACAAGGGGGATATTTATGGCTACACCTTC

clone_size: -
d_call: TRBD1
v_call: TRBV30
j_call: TRBJ1-6
cdr3_length: 16
cdr3_aa: CAWSSGGLISNSPLHF
cdr3_nt: TGTGCCTGGAGTTCAGGGGGACTTATATCTAATTCACCCCTCCACTTT

clone_size: -
d_call: TRBD2
v_call: TRBV28
j_call: TRBJ2-3
cdr3_length: 14
cdr3_aa: CASIAAGGGYTQYF
cdr3_nt: TGTGCCAGCATCGCGGCGGGAGGCGGGTATACGCAGTATTTT

clone_size: -
d_call: -
v_call: TRBV6-1
j_call: TRBJ1-1
cdr3_length: 11
cdr3_aa: CASSLDSGAFF
cdr3_nt: TGTGCCAGCAGTTTGGACAGTGGGGCTTTCTTT

clone_size: -
d_call: -
v_call: TRBV30
j_call: TRBJ1-2
cdr3_length: 12
cdr3_aa: CAWSGEGYGYTF
cdr3_nt: TGTGCCTGGAGTGGGGAGGGGTATGGCTACACCTTC

clone_size: -
d_call: -
v_call: TRBV29-1
j_call: TRBJ2-3
cdr3_length: 14
cdr3_aa: CSVDLTGSTDTQYF
cdr3_nt: TGCAGCGTTGATCTAACCGGGAGCACAGATACGCAGTATTTT

clone_size: -
d_call: TRBD2
v_call: TRBV11-2
j_call: TRBJ2-3
cdr3_length: 15
cdr3_aa: CASSFRGSGADTQYF
cdr3_nt: TGTGCCAGCAGCTTTCGCGGGAGTGGGGCAGATACGCAGTATTTT

clone_size: -
d_call: -
v_call: TRBV9
j_call: TRBJ2-7
cdr3_length: 15
cdr3_aa: CASSAEPAVAYEQYF
cdr3_nt: TGTGCCAGCAGCGCCGAACCAGCGGTTGCCTACGAGCAGTACTTC

clone_size: -
d_call: TRBD2
v_call: TRBV6-5
j_call: TRBJ2-2
cdr3_length: 16
cdr3_aa: CASSSLASGYTGELFF
cdr3_nt: TGTGCCAGCAGTTCTCTGGCTAGCGGTTACACCGGGGAGCTGTTTTTT

clone_size: -
d_call: TRBD1
v_call: TRBV11-2
j_call: TRBJ2-1
cdr3_length: 17
cdr3_aa: CASSLGTTGFTYNEQFF
cdr3_nt: TGTGCCAGCAGCTTGGGGACGACAGGGTTTACGTACAATGAGCAGTTCTTC

clone_size: -
d_call: TRBD2
v_call: TRBV5-1
j_call: TRBJ2-2
cdr3_length: 14
cdr3_aa: CASSSGLYTGELFF
cdr3_nt: TGCGCCAGCAGCTCGGGACTATACACCGGGGAGCTGTTTTTT

clone_size: -
d_call: TRBD2
v_call: TRBV27
j_call: TRBJ2-7
cdr3_length: 13
cdr3_aa: CASRTSGSDEQYF
cdr3_nt: TGTGCCAGCAGGACTAGCGGGAGTGACGAGCAGTACTTC

clone_size: -
d_call: TRBD2
v_call: TRBV2
j_call: TRBJ2-3
cdr3_length: 17
cdr3_aa: CASTPGDGTTNTDTQYF
cdr3_nt: TGTGCCAGCACCCCCGGGGACGGGACTACGAATACAGATACGCAGTATTTT

clone_size: -
d_call: TRBD1
v_call: TRBV19
j_call: TRBJ1-2
cdr3_length: 16
cdr3_aa: CASSTRGQGNDYGYTF
cdr3_nt: TGTGCCAGTAGTACCCGCGGACAGGGGAATGACTATGGCTACACCTTC

clone_size: -
d_call: TRBD2
v_call: TRBV5-5
j_call: TRBJ2-7
cdr3_length: 14
cdr3_aa: CASTQGLATYEQYF
cdr3_nt: TGTGCCAGCACTCAAGGACTAGCGACTTACGAGCAGTACTTC

clone_size: -
d_call: -
v_call: TRBV27
j_call: TRBJ1-6
cdr3_length: 14
cdr3_aa: CASSFWSGGSPLHF
cdr3_nt: TGTGCCAGCAGTTTTTGGTCGGGGGGTTCACCCCTCCACTTT

clone_size: -
d_call: TRBD2
v_call: TRBV9
j_call: TRBJ2-3
cdr3_length: 19
cdr3_aa: CASSVTLTLAGGPPDTQYF
cdr3_nt: TGTGCCAGCAGCGTAACCCTCACTTTAGCGGGAGGGCCTCCAGATACGCAGTATTTT

clone_size: -
d_call: -
v_call: TRBV27
j_call: TRBJ2-5
cdr3_length: 14
cdr3_aa: CASSLFGQKETQYF
cdr3_nt: TGTGCCAGCAGTTTATTTGGACAGAAAGAGACCCAGTACTTC

clone_size: -
d_call: TRBD2
v_call: TRBV7-4
j_call: TRBJ2-1
cdr3_length: 18
cdr3_aa: CASSLLDGQATSGNEQFF
cdr3_nt: TGTGCCAGCAGCTTATTGGACGGGCAGGCAACTAGCGGGAATGAGCAGTTCTTC

clone_size: -
d_call: TRBD2
v_call: TRBV11-2
j_call: TRBJ2-1
cdr3_length: 17
cdr3_aa: CASSLTLGTSQWNEQFF
cdr3_nt: TGTGCCAGCAGCCTAACCCTCGGGACTAGCCAGTGGAATGAGCAGTTCTTC

clone_size: -
d_call: TRBD1
v_call: TRBV19
j_call: TRBJ2-5
cdr3_length: 16
cdr3_aa: CASSIWAGGQAETQYF
cdr3_nt: TGTGCCAGTAGTATCTGGGCAGGGGGTCAAGCGGAGACCCAGTACTTC

clone_size: -
d_call: -
v_call: TRBV13
j_call: TRBJ1-1
cdr3_length: 13
cdr3_aa: CASSNNMNTEAFF
cdr3_nt: TGTGCCAGCAGCAATAACATGAACACTGAAGCTTTCTTT

clone_size: -
d_call: TRBD2
v_call: TRBV7-3
j_call: TRBJ2-3
cdr3_length: 14
cdr3_aa: CASSRAGGADTQYF
cdr3_nt: TGTGCCAGCAGCCGAGCGGGAGGGGCAGATACGCAGTATTTT

clone_size: -
d_call: -
v_call: TRBV11-2
j_call: TRBJ1-1
cdr3_length: 16
cdr3_aa: CASSKGRLGENTEAFF
cdr3_nt: TGTGCCAGCAGTAAGGGGCGACTGGGCGAAAACACTGAAGCTTTCTTT

clone_size: once
d_call: -
v_call: TRBV4-3
j_call: TRBJ2-3
cdr3_length: 15
cdr3_aa: CASSQGSYSTDTQYF
cdr3_nt: TGCGCCAGCAGCCAGGGCAGCTATAGCACAGATACGCAGTATTTT

clone_size: -
d_call: TRBD1
v_call: TRBV5-1
j_call: TRBJ2-7
cdr3_length: 15
cdr3_aa: CASSEDRGYPYEQYF
cdr3_nt: TGCGCCAGCAGCGAAGACAGGGGGTATCCCTACGAGCAGTACTTC

clone_size: -
d_call: -
v_call: TRBV15
j_call: TRBJ2-2
cdr3_length: 17
cdr3_aa: CATSSGRGSPWGGELFF
cdr3_nt: TGTGCCACCAGCAGTGGCAGGGGTTCCCCGTGGGGAGGGGAGCTGTTTTTT

clone_size: -
d_call: -
v_call: TRBV6-5
j_call: TRBJ1-1
cdr3_length: 15
cdr3_aa: CASSNERTENTEAFF
cdr3_nt: TGTGCCAGCAGTAACGAAAGGACAGAGAACACTGAAGCTTTCTTT

clone_size: -
d_call: -
v_call: TRBV5-6
j_call: TRBJ2-3
cdr3_length: 15
cdr3_aa: CASSLVGGSTDTQYF
cdr3_nt: TGTGCCAGCAGCTTGGTCGGGGGTAGCACAGATACGCAGTATTTT

clone_size: few
d_call: -
v_call: TRBV2
j_call: TRBJ1-1
cdr3_length: 18
cdr3_aa: CASSERAGKGIKNTEAFF
cdr3_nt: TGTGCCAGCAGTGAACGGGCAGGGAAGGGTATTAAAAACACTGAAGCTTTCTTT

clone_size: -
d_call: -
v_call: TRBV27
j_call: TRBJ1-2
cdr3_length: 14
cdr3_aa: CASNPRGRGYGYTF
cdr3_nt: TGTGCCAGCAACCCACGAGGCAGGGGTTATGGCTACACCTTC

clone_size: -
d_call: -
v_call: TRBV18
j_call: TRBJ2-1
cdr3_length: 15
cdr3_aa: CASSPLSRQENEQFF
cdr3_nt: TGTGCCAGCTCACCACTATCGAGACAGGAGAATGAGCAGTTCTTC

clone_size: -
d_call: -
v_call: TRBV30
j_call: TRBJ1-1
cdr3_length: 13
cdr3_aa: CAWGLGGGTEAFF
cdr3_nt: TGTGCCTGGGGGCTGGGAGGGGGCACTGAAGCTTTCTTT

clone_size: -
d_call: TRBD2
v_call: TRBV28
j_call: TRBJ2-1
cdr3_length: 15
cdr3_aa: CASSLPSGEVDEQFF
cdr3_nt: TGTGCCAGCAGTTTGCCTAGCGGGGAGGTGGATGAGCAGTTCTTC

clone_size: -
d_call: TRBD1
v_call: TRBV6-5
j_call: TRBJ1-4
cdr3_length: 13
cdr3_aa: CASSGTAHEKLFF
cdr3_nt: TGTGCCAGCAGTGGGACAGCCCATGAAAAACTGTTTTTT

clone_size: -
d_call: -
v_call: TRBV19
j_call: TRBJ1-2
cdr3_length: 17
cdr3_aa: CASASPQGIVLHGGYTF
cdr3_nt: TGTGCCAGTGCGAGCCCTCAGGGGATTGTACTTCATGGGGGCTACACCTTC

clone_size: -
d_call: TRBD1
v_call: TRBV5-1
j_call: TRBJ1-2
cdr3_length: 15
cdr3_aa: CASSPTQGAVNGYTF
cdr3_nt: TGCGCCAGCAGCCCGACACAGGGGGCGGTGAATGGCTACACCTTC

clone_size: -
d_call: -
v_call: TRBV27
j_call: TRBJ1-5
cdr3_length: 13
cdr3_aa: CASSLTGKQPQHF
cdr3_nt: TGTGCCAGCAGTTTAACAGGGAAGCAGCCCCAGCATTTT

clone_size: -
d_call: TRBD1
v_call: TRBV6-5
j_call: TRBJ1-2
cdr3_length: 15
cdr3_aa: CASKIGTGVNYGYTF
cdr3_nt: TGTGCCAGCAAAATCGGGACAGGGGTTAACTATGGCTACACCTTC

clone_size: -
d_call: TRBD2
v_call: TRBV29-1
j_call: TRBJ2-7
cdr3_length: 14
cdr3_aa: CSVVEREGFYEQYF
cdr3_nt: TGCAGCGTTGTCGAGCGGGAAGGCTTCTACGAGCAGTACTTC

clone_size: -
d_call: TRBD1
v_call: TRBV4-1
j_call: TRBJ2-7
cdr3_length: 18
cdr3_aa: CASSQEVWDRGASYEQYF
cdr3_nt: TGCGCCAGCAGCCAAGAGGTTTGGGACAGGGGAGCGTCCTACGAGCAGTACTTC

clone_size: once
d_call: TRBD2
v_call: TRBV11-3
j_call: TRBJ2-1
cdr3_length: 19
cdr3_aa: CASSLEATSGGALNNEQFF
cdr3_nt: TGTGCCAGCAGCTTAGAGGCGACTAGCGGGGGGGCCTTAAACAATGAGCAGTTCTTC

clone_size: -
d_call: TRBD2
v_call: TRBV5-1
j_call: TRBJ2-3
cdr3_length: 19
cdr3_aa: CASSLLTSGGRGSTDTQYF
cdr3_nt: TGCGCCAGCAGCTTACTAACTAGCGGGGGACGTGGAAGCACAGATACGCAGTATTTT

clone_size: -
d_call: -
v_call: TRBV6-1
j_call: TRBJ2-3
cdr3_length: 13
cdr3_aa: CASRLGPADTQYF
cdr3_nt: TGTGCCAGCAGACTAGGTCCCGCAGATACGCAGTATTTT

clone_size: many
d_call: TRBD1
v_call: TRBV18
j_call: TRBJ1-4
cdr3_length: 16
cdr3_aa: CASSSTGIATNEKLFF
cdr3_nt: TGTGCCAGCTCATCGACAGGGATTGCAACTAATGAAAAACTGTTTTTT

clone_size: -
d_call: -
v_call: TRBV5-4
j_call: TRBJ2-5
cdr3_length: 14
cdr3_aa: CASSLGGTQETQYF
cdr3_nt: TGTGCCAGCAGCTTAGGTGGGACACAAGAGACCCAGTACTTC

clone_size: -
d_call: TRBD2
v_call: TRBV11-2
j_call: TRBJ2-3
cdr3_length: 16
cdr3_aa: CASSPWGLVRTDTQYF
cdr3_nt: TGTGCCAGCAGCCCCTGGGGACTAGTTCGGACAGATACGCAGTATTTT

clone_size: -
d_call: -
v_call: TRBV5-5
j_call: TRBJ2-7
cdr3_length: 16
cdr3_aa: CASSLDQRASSYEQYF
cdr3_nt: TGTGCCAGCAGCTTGGATCAGCGGGCGTCGTCCTACGAGCAGTACTTC